These T cell receptor beta chains were read from a single sample in a study of T cells in Graves' hyperthyroidism and ophthalmopathy. TCRdb re-called the multiplex PCR reads through MiXCR, storing one row per CDR3 protein. Among roughly 500,000 distinct CDR3 sequences listed, roughly 45% were seen once. Sequenced material: peripheral blood or thyroid tissue (not recorded which). Receptor source: an adult woman with Graves' disease, either hyperthyroidism or ophthalmopathy (not recorded which). Both conserved end residues are part of each CDR3. A D gene is named only where the DNA matches it firmly. Clone sizes are given selectively: once, few, many, or a class where the clone is expanded.

V: TRBV2; J: TRBJ2-6; size: once; length: 16; D: -; DNA: TGTGCCAGCAGCGCCGGGAGCTACTCTGGGGCCAACGTCCTGACTTTC; CDR3: CASSAGSYSGANVLTF
V: TRBV5-1; J: TRBJ1-4; size: -; length: 14; D: -; DNA: TGCGCCAGCAGCTTGGACAGGCCAAATGAAAAACTGTTTTTT; CDR3: CASSLDRPNEKLFF
V: TRBV4-2; J: TRBJ2-7; size: -; length: 16; D: TRBD1; DNA: TGTGCCAGCAGCGCGCAAACTCCCGGGACAGGGGTGCAGCAGTACTTC; CDR3: CASSAQTPGTGVQQYF
V: TRBV29-1; J: TRBJ2-5; size: -; length: 13; D: -; DNA: TGCAGCGTTGGAGGCGGAGGCAATCAGCCCCAGTACTTC; CDR3: CSVGGGGNQPQYF
V: TRBV10-3; J: TRBJ1-1; size: few; length: 15; D: TRBD1; DNA: TGTGCCATCAGTACCAGGACAGGGGAGAACACTGAGGCTTTCTTT; CDR3: CAISTRTGENTEAFF
V: TRBV20-1; J: TRBJ1-2; size: -; length: 13; D: TRBD1; DNA: TGCAGTGCCCCCCCAGGACAGGACTATGGCTACACCTTC; CDR3: CSAPPGQDYGYTF
V: TRBV5-1; J: TRBJ1-4; size: -; length: 13; D: -; DNA: TGCGCCAGCAGGGTAGCAACTAATGAAAAACTGTTTTTT; CDR3: CASRVATNEKLFF
V: TRBV12-3/TRBV12-4; J: TRBJ1-1; size: -; length: 15; D: TRBD1; DNA: TGTGCCAGCAGTTTGGCAGGGGGATCGAGCACTGAAGCTTTCTTT; CDR3: CASSLAGGSSTEAFF
V: TRBV3-1; J: TRBJ1-6; size: -; length: 16; D: -; DNA: TGTGCCAGCAGCCCCCCTCGGGCGGGGGGGTTTTCACCCCTCCACTTT; CDR3: CASSPPRAGGFSPLHF
V: TRBV5-6; J: TRBJ1-4; size: many; length: 12; D: -; DNA: TGTGCCAGCAGCGGGGGAAACGAAAAACTGTTTTTT; CDR3: CASSGGNEKLFF
V: TRBV28; J: TRBJ1-1; size: many; length: 15; D: -; DNA: TGTGCCAGCAGAAACCGGGCCTCCCCTCGAACTGAAGCTTTCTTT; CDR3: CASRNRASPRTEAFF
V: TRBV20-1; J: TRBJ1-2; size: -; length: 14; D: TRBD1; DNA: TGCAGTGCCAGTTCAGGGGACAGGAACTATGGCTACACCTTC; CDR3: CSASSGDRNYGYTF
V: TRBV5-1; J: TRBJ1-1; size: many; length: 12; D: -; DNA: TGCGCCAGCAGCTTGGAAAGCGGGGAAGCTTTCTTT; CDR3: CASSLESGEAFF
V: TRBV10-3; J: TRBJ1-5; size: -; length: 14; D: -; DNA: TGTGCCAGCTCACCAGGGGCTCCCAGTCAGCCCCAGCATTTT; CDR3: CASSPGAPSQPQHF
V: TRBV6-2/TRBV6-3; J: TRBJ2-5; size: few; length: 16; D: TRBD1; DNA: TGTGCCAGCAGTGACGGACAGGGCTCATGGGGGGAGACCCAGTACTTC; CDR3: CASSDGQGSWGETQYF
V: TRBV6-6; J: TRBJ2-5; size: -; length: 16; D: TRBD2; DNA: TGTGCCAGCAGCGTAGAAGCGGGAGGGTTGCAAGAGACCCAGTACTTC; CDR3: CASSVEAGGLQETQYF
V: TRBV2; J: TRBJ2-7; size: -; length: 12; D: TRBD2; DNA: TGTGCCAGCGGTGGGAGGGAATACGAGCAGTACTTC; CDR3: CASGGREYEQYF
V: TRBV15; J: TRBJ2-7; size: -; length: 13; D: -; DNA: TGTGCCACCAGCAGAGAGAGGCTCTACGAGCAGTACTTC; CDR3: CATSRERLYEQYF
V: TRBV6-1; J: TRBJ1-1; size: many; length: 13; D: -; DNA: TGTGCCAGCAATGCAGGCCGGTCCCGTGAAGCTTTCTTT; CDR3: CASNAGRSREAFF
V: TRBV5-4; J: TRBJ1-1; size: -; length: 12; D: TRBD1; DNA: TGTGCCAGCGGACAGGGGGTCGGTGAAGCTTTCTTT; CDR3: CASGQGVGEAFF
V: TRBV7-9; J: TRBJ2-7; size: many; length: 16; D: TRBD2; DNA: TGTGCCAGCAGCCCACAAACTAGCGGGACCCACTACGAGCAGTACTTC; CDR3: CASSPQTSGTHYEQYF
V: TRBV6-5; J: TRBJ2-5; size: few; length: 17; D: TRBD2; DNA: TGTGCCAGCAGTTGGGGCGGGAGCCCCCTTGCCAAAGAGACCCAGTACTTC; CDR3: CASSWGGSPLAKETQYF
V: TRBV10-3; J: TRBJ2-3; size: many; length: 14; D: TRBD2; DNA: TGTGCCATCAGGCGGGAGTCCGAGACAGATACGCAGTATTTT; CDR3: CAIRRESETDTQYF
V: TRBV2; J: TRBJ1-2; size: many; length: 13; D: -; DNA: TGTGCCAGCAGTGAAAGGGCAGGTCACGGCTACACCTTC; CDR3: CASSERAGHGYTF
V: TRBV15; J: TRBJ1-2; size: -; length: 12; D: TRBD1; DNA: TGTGCCACCAGCATGGACAGGGCTGGAAACACCTTC; CDR3: CATSMDRAGNTF
V: TRBV12-3/TRBV12-4; J: TRBJ1-2; size: -; length: 14; D: -; DNA: TGTGCCAGCAGTTTGGTGCGGGGGATCCATGGCTACACCTTC; CDR3: CASSLVRGIHGYTF
V: TRBV24-1; J: TRBJ2-5; size: -; length: 17; D: TRBD2; DNA: TGTGCCACCAGTGATTCTGGACTAGCGGGAGGGCAAGAGACCCAGTACTTC; CDR3: CATSDSGLAGGQETQYF
V: TRBV24-1; J: TRBJ2-7; size: -; length: 14; D: -; DNA: TGTGCCACCAGTGATGCAACAGGGTCCTACGAGCAGTACTTC; CDR3: CATSDATGSYEQYF
V: TRBV10-1; J: TRBJ1-2; size: -; length: 15; D: -; DNA: TGTGCCATCAGTGAGCCCCCCCGACAGATCGATGGCTACACCTTC; CDR3: CAISEPPRQIDGYTF
V: TRBV7-2; J: TRBJ1-1; size: -; length: 15; D: -; DNA: TGTGCCAGCAGCTTAGATGGGTCCTCGAACACTGAAGCTTTCTTT; CDR3: CASSLDGSSNTEAFF
V: TRBV20-1; J: TRBJ1-1; size: many; length: 14; D: -; DNA: TGCAGTGCTAAGGACCGACTGGGGAACACTGAAGCTTTCTTT; CDR3: CSAKDRLGNTEAFF
V: TRBV24-1; J: TRBJ2-2; size: -; length: 15; D: -; DNA: TGTGCCACCAGTGACTCAAGACAAGGATGGAGGGAGCTGTTTTTT; CDR3: CATSDSRQGWRELFF
V: TRBV25-1; J: TRBJ2-5; size: -; length: 13; D: -; DNA: TGTGCCAGCAGTGATCGGAGGCAAGAGACCCAGTACTTC; CDR3: CASSDRRQETQYF
V: TRBV25-1; J: TRBJ1-6; size: many; length: 13; D: -; DNA: TGTGCCAGCACGACAGTTCATAATTCACCCCTCCACTTT; CDR3: CASTTVHNSPLHF
V: TRBV6-6; J: TRBJ2-7; size: -; length: 14; D: -; DNA: TGTGCCAGCACTCGTGACCCCGAAACCTACGAGCAGTACTTC; CDR3: CASTRDPETYEQYF
V: TRBV7-9; J: TRBJ1-2; size: few; length: 13; D: -; DNA: TGTGCCAGCAGCTTAAGGGCAGATTATGGCTACACCTTC; CDR3: CASSLRADYGYTF
V: TRBV20-1; J: TRBJ1-1; size: many; length: 16; D: -; DNA: TGCAGTGCTCGAAAGGTCAGGCTCTTGAGCTCGACTGAAGCTTTCTTT; CDR3: CSARKVRLLSSTEAFF
V: TRBV20-1; J: TRBJ2-7; size: -; length: 14; D: -; DNA: TGCAGTGCTAGATTAGGGACTCTTCGATCCGAGCAGTACTTC; CDR3: CSARLGTLRSEQYF
V: TRBV9; J: TRBJ2-7; size: many; length: 15; D: TRBD2; DNA: TGTGCCAGCAGCGTCGGGACTAGCGGGGGCGACGAGCAGTACTTC; CDR3: CASSVGTSGGDEQYF
V: TRBV7-2; J: TRBJ2-5; size: -; length: 13; D: TRBD1; DNA: TGTGCCAGCGGACAGGGGGTTCTCGAGACCCAGTACTTC; CDR3: CASGQGVLETQYF
V: TRBV7-9; J: TRBJ1-5; size: once; length: 15; D: TRBD1; DNA: TGTGCCAGCAGCCCCGGGACAGGGATGAGGCAGCCCCAGCATTTT; CDR3: CASSPGTGMRQPQHF
V: TRBV10-3; J: TRBJ1-6; size: -; length: 15; D: TRBD1; DNA: TGTGCCATCAGTGAGACAGGGGGTCCAGATTCACCTCTCCACTTT; CDR3: CAISETGGPDSPLHF
V: TRBV4-1; J: TRBJ1-5; size: -; length: 17; D: -; DNA: TGCGCCAGCAGCCAAAATCTTTGGGGTTCTAGCAATCAGCCCCAGCATTTT; CDR3: CASSQNLWGSSNQPQHF
V: TRBV7-2; J: TRBJ1-3; size: -; length: 16; D: -; DNA: TGTGCCAGCAGCTTAGCCCCCCCAGCCTCTGGAAACACCATATATTTT; CDR3: CASSLAPPASGNTIYF
V: TRBV24-1; J: TRBJ2-5; size: -; length: 15; D: -; DNA: TGTGCCACCAGCCATGTAGTGGGGCCCCAAGAGACCCAGTACTTC; CDR3: CATSHVVGPQETQYF
V: TRBV24-1; J: TRBJ2-7; size: -; length: 15; D: -; DNA: TGTGCCACCAATACCACCGGGACGGCCTCCTACGAGCAGTACTTC; CDR3: CATNTTGTASYEQYF